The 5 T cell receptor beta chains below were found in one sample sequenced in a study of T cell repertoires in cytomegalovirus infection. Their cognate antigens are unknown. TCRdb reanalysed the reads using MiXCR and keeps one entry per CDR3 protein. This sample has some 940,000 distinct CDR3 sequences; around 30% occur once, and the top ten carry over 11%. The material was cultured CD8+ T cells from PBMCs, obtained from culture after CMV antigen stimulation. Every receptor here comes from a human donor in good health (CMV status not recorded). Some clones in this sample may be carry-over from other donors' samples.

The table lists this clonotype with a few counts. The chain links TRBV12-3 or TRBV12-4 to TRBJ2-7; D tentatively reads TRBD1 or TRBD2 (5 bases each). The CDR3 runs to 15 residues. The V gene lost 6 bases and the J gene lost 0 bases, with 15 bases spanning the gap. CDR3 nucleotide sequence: TGTGCCAGCAGCAAGCCCTGGGGGAGCTCCTACGAGCAGTACTTC. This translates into CASSKPWGSSYEQYF.

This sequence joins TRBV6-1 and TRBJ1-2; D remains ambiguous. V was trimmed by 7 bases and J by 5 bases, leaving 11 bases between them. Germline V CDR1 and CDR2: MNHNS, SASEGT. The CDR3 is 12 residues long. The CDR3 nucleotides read TGTGCCAGCACCCGACTCGGGTATGGCTACACCTTC. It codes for CASTRLGYGYTF.

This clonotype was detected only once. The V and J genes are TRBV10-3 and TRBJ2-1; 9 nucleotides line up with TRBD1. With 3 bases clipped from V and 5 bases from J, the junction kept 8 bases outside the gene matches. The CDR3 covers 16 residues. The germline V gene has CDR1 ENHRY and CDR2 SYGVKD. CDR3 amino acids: CAISDRPGQGNNEQFF. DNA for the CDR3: TGTGCCATCAGTGACCGCCCGGGACAGGGAAACAATGAGCAGTTCTTC.

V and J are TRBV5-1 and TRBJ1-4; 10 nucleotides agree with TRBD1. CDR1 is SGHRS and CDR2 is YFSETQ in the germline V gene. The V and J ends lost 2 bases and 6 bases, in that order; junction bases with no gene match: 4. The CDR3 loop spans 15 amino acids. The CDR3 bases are TGCGCCAGCAGCTTTTACGGACAGGGGGATGAAAAACTGTTTTTT. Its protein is CASSFYGQGDEKLFF.

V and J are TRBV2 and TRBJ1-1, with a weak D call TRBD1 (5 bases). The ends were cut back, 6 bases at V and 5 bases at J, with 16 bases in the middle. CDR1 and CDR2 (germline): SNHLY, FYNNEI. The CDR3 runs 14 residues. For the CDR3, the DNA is TGTGCCAGCAGCCCAAGGAGGGGAGGTACTGAAGCTTTCTTT. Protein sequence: CASSPRRGGTEAFF.